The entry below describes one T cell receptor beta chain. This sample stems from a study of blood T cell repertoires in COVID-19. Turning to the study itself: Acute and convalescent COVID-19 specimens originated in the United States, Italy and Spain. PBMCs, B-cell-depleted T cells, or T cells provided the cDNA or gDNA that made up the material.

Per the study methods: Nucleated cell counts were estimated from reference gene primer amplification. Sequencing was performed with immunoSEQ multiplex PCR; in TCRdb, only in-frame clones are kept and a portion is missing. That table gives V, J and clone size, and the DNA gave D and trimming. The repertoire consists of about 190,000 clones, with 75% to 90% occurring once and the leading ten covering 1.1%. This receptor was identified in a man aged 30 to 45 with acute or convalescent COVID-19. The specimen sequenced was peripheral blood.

CDR3 amino acids: CASSRTSGRYEQYF. The CDR3 DNA sequence: TGCGCCAGCAGCCGGACTAGCGGGAGATACGAGCAGTACTTC. The V call is TRBV5-1, the J call TRBJ2-7, with 13 bases aligning to TRBD2. This CDR3 is 14 amino acids long. Germline CDR1 is SGHRS and CDR2 is YFSETQ. J was trimmed by 4 bases and V by 4 bases; bases with no gene match: 2.